Listed below are T cell receptor beta chains from one sample, sequenced in a study of Ad26.COV2.S vaccination and SARS-CoV-2 variants. Clones were read by immunoSEQ multiplex PCR, and TCRdb kept only the in-frame ones, dropping some. This table has about 680,000 clones, about 89% appearing once. The sample consisted of peripheral blood, taken in a trial of Ad26.COV2.S vaccine versus placebo. The receptors were sampled from a person between 18 and 65 years old who received the Ad26.COV2.S COVID-19 vaccine or a placebo. The CDR3 runs from the conserved cysteine through the conserved F or W. A D gene is named only where the DNA matches it firmly. The size of a clone is reported for some rows only, either as once, few or many, or as a class for expanded clones.

size: NA; J: TRBJ1-5; V: TRBV6-6; D: NA; CDR3: CASSYSQINQPQHF; DNA: TGTGCCAGCAGTTACAGTCAGATCAATCAGCCCCAGCATTTT
size: NA; J: TRBJ2-3; V: TRBV6-5; D: TRBD2; CDR3: CASMETSGTDTQYF; DNA: TGTGCCAGCATGGAAACTAGCGGCACAGATACGCAGTATTTT
size: NA; J: TRBJ2-3; V: TRBV24-1; D: NA; CDR3: CATSNRGDTQYF; DNA: TGTGCCACCAGCAATAGAGGGGATACGCAGTATTTT
size: NA; J: TRBJ1-1; V: TRBV2; D: NA; CDR3: CASSRTVGTEAFF; DNA: TGTGCCAGCAGCAGGACGGTGGGCACTGAAGCTTTCTTT
size: NA; J: TRBJ1-1; V: TRBV30; D: NA; CDR3: CAWSLVGGEAFF; DNA: TGTGCCTGGAGTCTCGTTGGGGGGGAAGCTTTCTTT
size: NA; J: TRBJ1-5; V: TRBV6-2/TRBV6-3; D: NA; CDR3: CASSYDNYSNQPQHF; DNA: TGTGCCAGCAGTTACGACAACTATAGCAATCAGCCCCAGCATTTT
size: NA; J: TRBJ2-2; V: TRBV6-2/TRBV6-3; D: NA; CDR3: CASSYGLSGTGELFF; DNA: TGTGCCAGCAGTTACGGTCTTTCGGGGACCGGGGAGCTGTTTTTT
size: NA; J: TRBJ1-5; V: TRBV7-2; D: NA; CDR3: CASSLQDLSNQPQHF; DNA: TGTGCCAGCAGTTTACAGGACCTTAGCAATCAGCCCCAGCATTTT
size: NA; J: TRBJ1-1; V: TRBV30; D: NA; CDR3: CAWSWGLRTEAFF; DNA: TGTGCCTGGAGCTGGGGGCTGAGAACTGAAGCTTTCTTT
size: NA; J: TRBJ1-2; V: TRBV7-6; D: NA; CDR3: CASSPGLTGNYGYTF; DNA: TGTGCCAGCAGCCCCGGGCTTACAGGGAACTATGGCTACACCTTC
size: NA; J: TRBJ2-6; V: TRBV24-1; D: TRBD1; CDR3: CATSDPPGQGSPGANVLTF; DNA: TGTGCCACCAGTGACCCCCCGGGACAGGGTTCCCCTGGGGCCAACGTCCTGACTTTC
size: NA; J: TRBJ2-5; V: TRBV7-9; D: NA; CDR3: CASSLVGETQYF; DNA: TGTGCCAGCAGCTTAGTCGGAGAGACCCAGTACTTC
size: NA; J: TRBJ1-4; V: TRBV5-1; D: NA; CDR3: CASSLRRANEKLFF; DNA: TGCGCCAGCAGCTTGAGGAGGGCAAATGAAAAACTGTTTTTT
size: many; J: TRBJ2-1; V: TRBV7-9; D: TRBD2; CDR3: CASSLVLAGGEEQFF; DNA: TGTGCCAGCAGCTTAGTCCTAGCGGGAGGTGAAGAGCAGTTCTTC
size: NA; J: TRBJ2-7; V: TRBV6-2/TRBV6-3; D: TRBD1; CDR3: CASSYEQGASYEQYF; DNA: TGTGCCAGCAGTTACGAACAGGGGGCGTCATACGAGCAGTACTTC
size: few; J: TRBJ1-5; V: TRBV10-3; D: TRBD1; CDR3: CAISDRQGEGQPQHF; DNA: TGTGCCATCAGTGATCGACAGGGTGAAGGTCAGCCCCAGCATTTT
size: NA; J: TRBJ1-2; V: TRBV24-1; D: TRBD1; CDR3: CATSDHRGDGYTF; DNA: TGTGCCACCAGTGATCACAGGGGCGATGGCTACACCTTC
size: NA; J: TRBJ2-2; V: TRBV7-9; D: NA; CDR3: CASSLGGSTGELFF; DNA: TGTGCCAGCAGCTTGGGGGGCAGCACCGGGGAGCTGTTTTTT
size: NA; J: TRBJ1-6; V: TRBV5-1; D: TRBD1; CDR3: CASSLSGQHNSPLHF; DNA: TGCGCCAGCAGCCTTTCGGGACAGCATAATTCACCCCTCCACTTT
size: NA; J: TRBJ2-7; V: TRBV29-1; D: TRBD2; CDR3: CSVAASGKIAYEQYF; DNA: TGCAGCGTTGCAGCTAGCGGGAAGATTGCCTACGAGCAGTACTTC
size: NA; J: TRBJ2-5; V: TRBV6-6; D: TRBD2; CDR3: CASSPGTSGRSLSGTQYF; DNA: TGTGCCAGCAGTCCCGGGACTAGCGGGAGAAGCCTTAGTGGGACCCAGTACTTC
size: few; J: TRBJ1-5; V: TRBV4-1; D: NA; CDR3: CASSQDRVQPQHF; DNA: TGCGCCAGCAGCCAAGACAGGGTCCAGCCCCAGCATTTT